The 2 T cell receptor beta chains given below trace back to one sample, sequenced in a study of CD8 T cells in Susac syndrome. An amount of RNA that ranged from roughly 0.45 to 1 ug was reverse transcribed with random hexamers. TCRdb fed the immunoSEQ multiplex PCR reads into MiXCR, producing one record per CDR3 protein. The data show about 29,000 distinct CDR3 sequences, with roughly 94% seen just once and around 0.3% held by the top ten. The sequencing sample was made of CD8+ T cells from PBMCs. The receptors stem from a human donor in good health.

This clonotype came up once. The V call is TRBV29-1, the J call TRBJ2-5; D is uncertain. V was pared by 4 bases and J by 5 bases, with 8 bases between. CDR1 is SQVTM and CDR2 is ANQGSEA in the germline V gene. The CDR3 contains 11 residues. DNA of the CDR3: TGCAGCGTTGGCCATGGGGAGACCCAGTACTTC. Its translation is CSVGHGETQYF.

The chain uses TRBV3-1 and TRBJ1-2, with TRBD1 matching 11 bases. CDR1 and CDR2 from the germline V gene are LGHDT and YNNKEL (reference sequence). CDR3 length equals 14 residues. V lost 4 bases to trimming and J lost 8 bases; unmatched junction nucleotides: 6. CDR3 nucleotide sequence: TGTGCCAGCAGCCGAGGACAGGGGGCTAGAGGCTACACCTTC. Residues: CASSRGQGARGYTF.